This T cell receptor beta chain is from a study of shared clonotypes between healthy human individuals. Study observations and caveats: Sampling used blood alone; tissue repertoires probably differ.

CDR3 length equals 16 residues. The germline V gene encodes CDR1 SNHLY and CDR2 FYNNEI. J gave up 2 bases and V 5 bases, and 8 bases lay outside the gene matches. A roughly 220 ng quantity of DNA, roughly 32,000 T cell genomes, went into the sorted-subset replicate PCRs. This table comes from immunoSEQ multiplex PCR, and its TCRdb copy is limited to in-frame clones, with some not included. The sample holds millions of clones, approximately 90% seen once. Comments on this clone: Its specificity is not known.

The sequence was collected from a man in his late teens or twenties in good health. The chain joins TRBV2 to TRBJ2-5; 10 bases are shared with TRBD2. The sequencing input was naive CD4+ T cells sorted from blood. Subset: CD45RA+ positively selected. The DNA for the CDR3 is TGTGCCAGCAGTTCCGGGACTAGCGTCAAACAAGAGACCCAGTACTTC. Residues: CASSSGTSVKQETQYF. The complete variable domain, with remaining parts taken from reference TRBV2 and TRBJ2-5, reads EPEVTQTPSHQVTQMGQEVILRCVPISNHLYFYWYRQILGQKVEFLVSFYNNEISEKSEIFDDQFSVERPDGSNFTLKIRSTKLEDSAMYFCASSSGTSVKQETQYFGPGTRLLVL.